This TCR beta chain was sequenced for a study of vaccination and CD4 T cells after COVID-19. Across the study: Convalescent donors totaled six males and four females, including two who were Hispanic. SARS-CoV-2, HCoV-NL63, HCoV-OC43 and HCoV-229E supplied the overlapping spike peptides used to stimulate cells.

Treatment in this sample: roughly ten-day PBMC culture with coronavirus spike peptide pools or control peptides (ViraFEST assay). Germline loops: CDR1 SGHAT, CDR2 FQNNGV. The CDR3 is 15 amino acids. V lost 4 bases and J lost 4; bases outside the gene matches: 9. Sequenced with the Oncomine TCR Beta short-read assay was DNA taken from cultured CD4+ T cells. Each CDR3 protein gets one entry after TCRdb re-called the PCR reads with MiXCR. The sample includes 15,000 to 17,000 distinct CDR3 sequences, about 73% of them seen just once. Details on this clonotype: The antigen remains undetermined.

The specimen sequenced was CD4+ T cells from blood, cultured in vitro. This TCR was sampled from a human donor who had recovered from COVID-19. This rearrangement joins TRBV11-2 to TRBJ1-2; 7 bases map to TRBD1. DNA for the CDR3: TGTGCCAGCAGCTACATTAGACAGGGCACCTATGGCTACACCTTC. It codes for CASSYIRQGTYGYTF.